This T cell receptor beta chain was profiled in a study of T cells after yellow fever vaccination. This CDR3 is built from 13 residues. Germline V gives CDR1 MGHDK, CDR2 SYGVNS. Trimming removed 8 bases at V and 5 bases at J, with 15 bases between. This clonotype was counted only a few times. The antigen is unknown. TCRdb re-called the 5' RACE reads through MiXCR, storing one row per CDR3 protein. The sample holds a few hundred thousand distinct CDR3 sequences, around 4.9% seen once. General study results and limits: Clones from primary vaccination mostly reappeared after the booster (less than 98% CD4, approximately 86% CD8).

The sample here was CD4+ T cells sorted from PBMCs, taken on the day of the yellow fever booster vaccination. The TCR comes from a man aged 18 to 30 who received the YFV17D yellow fever vaccine. J is TRBJ2-5 and V is TRBV25-1, with a weak D call TRBD2 (7 bases). The CDR3 protein is CASRGAAPETQYF. CDR3 bases: TGTGCCAGCCGGGGGGCGGCCCCGGAGACCCAGTACTTC.